Included here is one TCR beta chain sequence, with context. Authors' methods: Reference gene primer amplification gave nucleated cell count estimates. Sequencing was performed with immunoSEQ multiplex PCR; in TCRdb, only in-frame clones are kept and a portion is missing. The DNA was the basis for D and trimming; V, J and clone size are from that table. The sample records about 53,000 clones, more than 80% being singletons. CDR1 and CDR2 (germline): LGHNA, YNFKEQ. CDR3 length equals 15 residues. V dropped 0 bases and J dropped 4 bases, with 10 bases sitting between them. The sample comes from a study of blood T cell repertoires in COVID-19. Study at large: Acute and convalescent COVID-19 samples came from the United States, Italy and Spain. PBMCs, B-cell-depleted T cells, or T cells were the source of the cDNA or gDNA that made up the material.

The clonotype comes from a man older than 75 with acute or convalescent COVID-19. This chain joins TRBV4-2 and TRBJ1-3, with D perhaps matching TRBD1 (6 bases). Specimen: peripheral blood. The CDR3 nucleotides read TGTGCCAGCAGCCAAGAAGGACAGCGGGGAAACACCATATATTTT. Amino acid sequence: CASSQEGQRGNTIYF.